A single sample is the source of the 25 T cell receptor beta chains below, sequenced in a study of blood T cell repertoires in COVID-19. TCRdb's table, derived via immunoSEQ multiplex PCR, lists solely in-frame clones and lacks some. The sample has hundreds of thousands of clones, about 88% seen once; the top ten hold about 9.9%. Source material: PBMCs or T cells enriched from blood (not recorded which). These receptors were collected from a woman in her 40s who had recovered from COVID-19.

This clone was found once. The chain combines TRBV7-9 with TRBJ2-7, with 11 bases fitting TRBD2. This CDR3 comprises 15 residues. Germline CDR1 is SEHNR and CDR2 is FQNEAQ (reference sequence). V trimming: 5 bases; J trimming: 7 bases; junction bases outside the gene matches: 10. CDR3 sequence reads: CASSPRLAGSWEQYF. In DNA, the CDR3 is TGTGCCAGCAGCCCTAGACTAGCGGGATCGTGGGAGCAGTACTTC.

V and J are TRBV18 and TRBJ2-7, with TRBD2 matching 8 bases. CDR1 and CDR2 from the germline V gene are KGHSH and LQKENI. With 4 bases clipped from V and 5 bases from J, the junction kept 10 bases outside the gene matches. The CDR3 has 15 amino acids. CDR3 in amino acids: CASSLAGPSSDEQYF. The CDR3 DNA reads TGTGCCAGCTCACTAGCGGGACCGTCGAGTGACGAGCAGTACTTC. The variable domain in full, with the rest retrieved from reference TRBV18 and TRBJ2-7, is NAGVMQNPRHLVRRRGQEARLRCSPMKGHSHVYWYRQLPEEGLKFMVYLQKENIIDESGMPKERFSAEFPKEGPSILRIQQVVRGDSAAYFCASSLAGPSSDEQYFGPGTRLTVT.

V gene TRBV12-3 or TRBV12-4 combines with J gene TRBJ2-7; TRBD1 is a possible D gene (5 bases). There are 13 residues in the CDR3. V dropped 3 bases and J dropped 6 bases, with 12 bases sitting between them. The CDR3 is CASSFQGKGEQYF. In DNA form, the CDR3 reads TGTGCCAGCAGTTTTCAGGGAAAGGGCGAGCAGTACTTC.

This rearrangement joins TRBV7-3 to TRBJ2-1; 16 nucleotides align to TRBD2. The CDR3 is made up of 18 amino acids. Germline-derived CDR1 and CDR2 are SGHTA and FQGTGA. V was clipped by 5 bases and J by 8 bases; unmatched bases: 12. The CDR3 sequence: CASSTGTSGGAISDEQFF. CDR3 nucleotides: TGTGCCAGCAGCACCGGGACTAGCGGGGGGGCCATTAGCGATGAGCAGTTCTTC.

The rearrangement joins TRBV28 to TRBJ1-2; unclear D gene. CDR1 and CDR2 (germline): MDHEN, SYDVKM. The V gene lost 2 bases and the J gene lost 2 bases, with 6 bases spanning the gap. The CDR3 loop spans 13 amino acids. In nucleotides, the CDR3 is TGTGCCAGCAGTTTACCGGGAAACTATGGCTACACCTTC. It encodes CASSLPGNYGYTF.

The rearrangement uses TRBV11-2 and TRBJ2-5; D is uncertain. CDR3 length: 13 residues. The germline V gene encodes CDR1 SGHAT and CDR2 FQNNGV. V lost 3 bases and J 2 bases, leaving 7 bases between the germline ends. The CDR3 spells CASSFDTQETQYF. For the CDR3, the DNA is TGTGCCAGCAGCTTCGACACACAAGAGACCCAGTACTTC.

This clone was observed a handful of times. Other DNA variants within this sample encode the same CDR3. This chain connects TRBV19 to TRBJ1-1; no firm D call. The length of the CDR3 is 13 residues. The V end lost 3 bases, the J end lost 1 base, and 6 bases lay between the germline ends. Germline V gene data show CDR1 as LNHDA and CDR2 as SQIVND (reference sequence). DNA of the CDR3: TGTGCCAGTAGTATTCGACAGAACACTGAAGCTTTCTTT. Amino acid sequence: CASSIRQNTEAFF.

The V call is TRBV24-1, the J call TRBJ2-1; 9 nucleotides agree with TRBD2. The CDR3 covers 16 residues. Germline values: CDR1 KGHDR, CDR2 SFDVKD. The trim removed 7 bases at V and 2 bases at J, leaving 8 bases unmatched. The CDR3 loop reads CATSDPGGRAYNEQFF. The CDR3 nucleotides are TGTGCCACCAGCGACCCCGGCGGGAGGGCCTACAATGAGCAGTTCTTC.

The V gene is TRBV4-1, the J gene TRBJ2-7; 7 bases fit TRBD1. Germline CDR1 reads MGHRA; CDR2 reads YSYEKL. V lost 3 bases to trimming and J lost 4 bases; unmatched junction nucleotides: 6. The CDR3 consists of 14 residues. CDR3 protein: CASSQVGQLYEQYF. The DNA for the CDR3 is TGCGCCAGCAGCCAGGTGGGACAGTTGTACGAGCAGTACTTC.

The rearrangement joins TRBV4-1 to TRBJ2-5; tentatively, D is TRBD2 (5 bases). The CDR3 consists of 17 residues. The germline V and J ends were trimmed by 1 base and 5 bases, with 20 bases remaining between them. The V gene's germline CDR1 is MGHRA and CDR2 YSYEKL. The CDR3 region has the DNA TGCGCCAGCAGCCAAGTCAGCGGAAGAGGGATTAGGGAGACCCAGTACTTC. It specifies CASSQVSGRGIRETQYF.

The chain uses TRBV7-8 and TRBJ1-6; D is possibly TRBD1 (6 bases). This CDR3 is 16 amino acids long. Per germline, CDR1 SGHVS and CDR2 FQNEAQ. Trimming cost V 1 base and J 5 bases, with 12 bases left between them. CDR3: CASSLGGGRDNSPLHF. DNA for the CDR3: TGTGCCAGCAGCTTAGGCGGGGGCAGAGATAATTCACCCCTCCACTTT.

The CDR3 here is CASSTGLAGAGYNEQFF. The CDR3 coding sequence is TGTGCCAGCAGCACGGGACTAGCGGGAGCGGGGTACAATGAGCAGTTCTTC. J is TRBJ2-1 and V is TRBV5-4, with 14 bases aligning to TRBD2. The germline V gene has CDR1 SGHNT and CDR2 YYREEE (reference sequence). CDR3 length: 17 amino acids. With 4 bases clipped from V and 4 bases from J, the junction kept 7 bases outside the gene matches. The full variable domain, completed using reference TRBV5-4 and TRBJ2-1, is ETGVTQSPTHLIKTRGQQVTLRCSSQSGHNTVSWYQQALGQGPQFIFQYYREEENGRGNFPPRFSGLQFPNYSSELNVNALELDDSALYLCASSTGLAGAGYNEQFFGPGTRLTVL.

CDR3 region: CASSLYLGQQSNNEQFF. The CDR3 bases are TGTGCCAGCAGCTTATATTTGGGACAGCAATCTAACAATGAGCAGTTCTTC. This chain links TRBV11-3 with TRBJ2-1, with 7 bases aligning to TRBD1. V was pared by 2 bases and J by 5 bases, with 12 bases of the junction left unmatched. CDR1 and CDR2 from the germline V gene are SGHNT and YENEEA. The CDR3 length is 17 residues. Using reference TRBV11-3 and TRBJ2-1 for the parts outside the CDR3, the full variable domain is EAGVVQSPRYKIIEKKQPVAFWCNPISGHNTLYWYLQNLGQGPELLIRYENEEAVDDSQLPKDRFSAERLKGVDSTLKIQPAELGDSAVYLCASSLYLGQQSNNEQFFGPGTRLTVL.

The genes are TRBV28 and TRBJ2-7, with TRBD1 identical over 7 bases. This CDR3 comprises 16 residues. J was trimmed by 2 bases and V by 2 bases; bases with no gene match: 9. Germline CDR1 is MDHEN and CDR2 is SYDVKM. This CDR3 reads CASSLPGTVRTYEQYF. The CDR3 coding sequence is TGTGCCAGCAGTTTACCAGGGACAGTAAGAACCTACGAGCAGTACTTC. Variable domain in full (rest from reference TRBV28 and TRBJ2-7): DVKVTQSSRYLVKRTGEKVFLECVQDMDHENMFWYRQDPGLGLRLIYFSYDVKMKEKGDIPEGYSVSREKKERFSLILESASTNQTSMYLCASSLPGTVRTYEQYFGPGTRLTVT.

This clone was detected only once. The chain employs TRBV7-3 and TRBJ1-1; D not resolved. V lost 5 bases to trimming and J lost 4 bases, with 14 bases between them. The CDR3 consists of 14 residues. Germline CDR1 is SGHTA and CDR2 is FQGTGA. Written as DNA, the CDR3 is TGTGCCAGCAGCGCCCTGGGAGGAGGCACTGAAGCTTTCTTT. Residues: CASSALGGGTEAFF.

This chain uses TRBV30 with TRBJ1-1; no definite D call. Per germline, CDR1 GTSNPN and CDR2 SVGIG (reference sequence). The CDR3 is 13 amino acids. V was clipped by 0 bases and J by 6 bases, with 11 bases between them. CDR3 bases: TGTGCCTGGAGTGTAGAGGGAAGCTCTGAAGCTTTCTTT. This encodes CAWSVEGSSEAFF.

The V and J genes are TRBV28 and TRBJ1-5; TRBD1 is a possible D gene (5 bases). The V gene lost 4 bases and the J gene lost 2 bases, with 15 bases spanning the gap. Germline assignment: CDR1 MDHEN and CDR2 SYDVKM. The CDR3 runs to 16 residues. The CDR3 DNA follows: TGTGCCAGCAGTTCCCAGGGTTCTCCAGGCAATCAGCCCCAGCATTTT. Translation gives CASSSQGSPGNQPQHF. The whole variable domain, filled in from reference TRBV28 and TRBJ1-5, reads DVKVTQSSRYLVKRTGEKVFLECVQDMDHENMFWYRQDPGLGLRLIYFSYDVKMKEKGDIPEGYSVSREKKERFSLILESASTNQTSMYLCASSSQGSPGNQPQHFGDGTRLSIL.

This chain uses TRBV6-5 with TRBJ1-1, with TRBD1 matching over 10 bases. CDR1 and CDR2 (germline): MNHEY, SVGAGI. This CDR3 is built from 12 residues. V gave up 9 bases and J gave up 8 bases; unmatched junction bases: 6. The CDR3 is CASQTGGREAFF. The CDR3 DNA reads TGTGCCAGTCAGACAGGGGGCAGGGAAGCTTTCTTT.

This sequence joins TRBV24-1 and TRBJ2-1; TRBD1 is a possible D gene (6 bases). CDR1 is KGHDR and CDR2 is SFDVKD in the germline V gene. Trimming shortened V by 3 bases and J by 6 bases, and 11 bases separated the two germline ends. The CDR3 sequence is 14 residues long. This chain's CDR3 is CATSDPYRVNEQFF. The CDR3 DNA reads as TGTGCCACCAGTGATCCCTACAGGGTCAATGAGCAGTTCTTC.

This rearrangement joins TRBV27 to TRBJ2-7, with D possibly being TRBD1 (7 bases). Between the trimmed V and J ends, which lost 2 bases and 2 bases, there was a span of 10 bases. From germline, CDR1 is MNHEY and CDR2 SMNVEV (reference sequence). The CDR3 has 14 residues. CDR3 coding DNA: TGTGCCAGCAGTTTACAGGGGGAGGCCTACGAGCAGTACTTC. Translating it yields CASSLQGEAYEQYF.

The rearrangement uses TRBV5-5 and TRBJ1-5, with 9 bases fitting TRBD1. In germline, CDR1 is SGHKS, CDR2 YYEKEE (reference sequence). Trimming removed 1 base from V and 2 bases from J; junction bases left unmatched: 10. The CDR3 covers 18 residues. CDR3 DNA sequence: TGTGCCAGCAGCTTGACCCGGGGACAGGGTTACGGCAATCAGCCCCAGCATTTT. Translation: CASSLTRGQGYGNQPQHF.

This chain connects TRBV29-1 to TRBJ1-3; TRBD1 might be the D (5 bases). The germline CDR1 and CDR2 sequences are SQVTM and ANQGSEA. The CDR3 has 16 amino acids. Trimming took 0 bases from V and 3 from J, leaving 15 bases between them. Here the CDR3 reads CSVEDSGRVGGNTIYF. Here the CDR3 DNA reads TGCAGCGTTGAAGATTCGGGCAGGGTGGGTGGAAACACCATATATTTT.

The chain joins TRBV10-3 to TRBJ1-1; D is ambiguous. V was clipped by 11 bases and J by 1 base, with 14 bases between them. This CDR3 comprises 13 residues. Germline loops: CDR1 ENHRY, CDR2 SYGVKD. The CDR3 sequence is CASSPGENTEAFF. The DNA of the CDR3 is TGTGCCTCATCACCGGGAGAGAACACTGAAGCTTTCTTT.

The chain uses TRBV19 and TRBJ1-6, with unresolved D. In germline, CDR1 is LNHDA, CDR2 SQIVND (reference sequence). With 5 bases removed from V and 9 bases from J, the gap between germline ends came to 20 bases. The CDR3 sequence is 16 residues long. The CDR3 here is CASSAEEGIVRSPLHF. As DNA, the CDR3 is TGTGCCAGTAGTGCCGAGGAGGGAATCGTTCGTTCACCCCTCCACTTT.

The rearrangement uses TRBV5-4 and TRBJ2-1; 7 bases fit TRBD2. J gave up 7 bases and V 0 bases, and 4 bases lay outside the gene matches. The CDR3 has 14 amino acids. CDR1 SGHNT and CDR2 YYREEE come from the germline V gene (reference sequence). The CDR3 spells CASSLGGSWNEQFF. CDR3 DNA sequence: TGTGCCAGCAGCTTGGGCGGGAGTTGGAATGAGCAGTTCTTC.